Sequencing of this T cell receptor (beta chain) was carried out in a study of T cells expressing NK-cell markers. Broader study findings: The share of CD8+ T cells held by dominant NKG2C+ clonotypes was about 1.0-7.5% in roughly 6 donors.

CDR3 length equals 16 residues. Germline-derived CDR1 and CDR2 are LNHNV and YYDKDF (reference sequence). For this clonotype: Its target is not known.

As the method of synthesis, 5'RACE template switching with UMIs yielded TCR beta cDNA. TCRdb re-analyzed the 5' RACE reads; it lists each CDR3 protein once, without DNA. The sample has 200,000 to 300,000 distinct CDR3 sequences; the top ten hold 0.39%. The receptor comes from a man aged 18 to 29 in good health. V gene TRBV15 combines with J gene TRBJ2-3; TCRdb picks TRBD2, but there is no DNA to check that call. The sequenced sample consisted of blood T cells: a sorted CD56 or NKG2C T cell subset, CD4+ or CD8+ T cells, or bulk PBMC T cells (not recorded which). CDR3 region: CATSRAGPQRAGTQYF.